This is a list of T cell receptor beta chains from one sample in a study of identical twins. TCRdb independently ran MiXCR on the 5' RACE reads; one entry per CDR3 protein. The repertoire has around 300,000 distinct CDR3 sequences, 6.5% to 9.5% of them found once; the top ten carry roughly 2.1%. These data were likewise used in another study, on yellow fever vaccine responses in identical twins.

The sample consisted of memory (CD45RO+) T cells sorted from blood. The receptors derive from a woman younger than 30 in good health. The CDR3 runs from the conserved cysteine through the conserved F or W. D genes are given only for firm matches. Size tells how often a clone was seen (once, few, many) or the class of an expanded clone, and some rows leave it out.

j_call,cdr3_length,clone_size,d_call,v_call,cdr3_nt,cdr3_aa
TRBJ1-5,13,NA,TRBD1,TRBV2,TGTGCCAGCAGGACAGGGCCAGAGCAGCCCCAGCATTTT,CASRTGPEQPQHF
TRBJ2-3,13,many,TRBD2,TRBV10-3,TGTGCCATCGCGGGAGGGAGCACAGATACGCAGTATTTT,CAIAGGSTDTQYF
TRBJ2-3,15,NA,NA,TRBV5-5,TGTGCCAGCAGACATAGGCGGGGAATCACAGATACGCAGTATTTT,CASRHRRGITDTQYF
TRBJ2-1,13,few,NA,TRBV6-6,TGTGCCAGCAGTCCCAGGAGGGCTGATGAGCAGTTCTTC,CASSPRRADEQFF
TRBJ1-2,13,many,NA,TRBV12-3/TRBV12-4,TGTGCCAGCAGTTTGGATCCTAACTATGGCTACACCTTC,CASSLDPNYGYTF
TRBJ2-2,14,NA,NA,TRBV2,TGTGCCAGCAGTTATGTAGCCGAGACCGGGGAGCTGTTTTTT,CASSYVAETGELFF
TRBJ2-6,14,few,NA,TRBV20-1,TGCAGTGCCCCCCTACCTCTGGAGGCCAACGTCCTGACTTTC,CSAPLPLEANVLTF
TRBJ1-1,13,many,TRBD1,TRBV20-1,TGCAGTGCTCCGGGACAGGGCCCCACTGAAGCTTTCTTT,CSAPGQGPTEAFF
TRBJ2-7,16,many,NA,TRBV5-5,TGTGCCAGCAGCTTGGGGCCCGACGGGACGGCCTACGAGCAGTACTTC,CASSLGPDGTAYEQYF
TRBJ2-1,14,few,TRBD1,TRBV20-1,TGCAGTCCTCGGACAGGGGAGGCCTACAATGAGCAGTTCTTC,CSPRTGEAYNEQFF
TRBJ2-5,14,NA,NA,TRBV7-9,TGTGCCAGCAGACTCAGGGGCGCCGGAGAGACCCAGTACTTC,CASRLRGAGETQYF
TRBJ2-2,15,NA,TRBD2,TRBV14,TGTGCCAGCAGCTTGCTAGCGGTGAACACCGGGGAGCTGTTTTTT,CASSLLAVNTGELFF
TRBJ2-7,15,NA,NA,TRBV5-1,TGCGCCAGCAGCTTGGCTCCGGGGACCTCCTACGAGCAGTACTTC,CASSLAPGTSYEQYF
TRBJ2-6,13,few,NA,TRBV29-1,TGCAGCGTTGAGGGTTCTGGGGCCAACGTCCTGACTTTC,CSVEGSGANVLTF
TRBJ1-2,14,few,NA,TRBV7-2,TGTGCCAGCACTTTGGGCCTCTCTAACTATGGCTACACCTTC,CASTLGLSNYGYTF
TRBJ1-4,17,many,NA,TRBV15,TGTGCCACCAGCAGAGATCTGACAGTAGAACTGAATGAAAAACTGTTTTTT,CATSRDLTVELNEKLFF
TRBJ1-6,14,few,NA,TRBV20-1,TGCAGTGCTAGGATGGACGGAGGAAATTCACCCCTCCACTTT,CSARMDGGNSPLHF
TRBJ2-3,18,many,NA,TRBV5-1,TGCGCCAGCAGCGGGGGTCAGCGGTACGGTACTAGCACAGATACGCAGTATTTT,CASSGGQRYGTSTDTQYF
TRBJ2-3,17,many,TRBD2,TRBV11-2,TGTGCCAGCACAGCTAAACTGGGGGGGTCCTGGGCAGATACGCAGTATTTT,CASTAKLGGSWADTQYF
TRBJ2-1,15,NA,TRBD2,TRBV2,TGTGCCAGCAGACTCAACCTAGCGGGAGGCAATGAGCAGTTCTTC,CASRLNLAGGNEQFF
TRBJ1-2,13,NA,NA,TRBV5-1,TGCGCCAGCCGGACAGACCTTAACTATGGCTACACCTTC,CASRTDLNYGYTF
TRBJ2-3,16,NA,NA,TRBV28,TGTGCCAGCAGTTCCACTAGCCCACATAGACCAGATACGCAGTATTTT,CASSSTSPHRPDTQYF
TRBJ2-7,12,many,NA,TRBV7-9,TGTGCCAGCAGCACCGACGCCTACGAGCAGTACTTC,CASSTDAYEQYF
TRBJ2-1,13,NA,NA,TRBV12-3/TRBV12-4,TGTGCCAGCAGTTTGATGTCACCCAATGAGCAGTTCTTC,CASSLMSPNEQFF
TRBJ1-1,14,few,NA,TRBV12-3/TRBV12-4,TGTGCCAGCAGTTGGCGGGGTTTGAACACTGAAGCTTTCTTT,CASSWRGLNTEAFF
TRBJ2-3,14,many,NA,TRBV12-3/TRBV12-4,TGTGCCAGCGCTTATGAGAGCCCCACAGATACGCAGTATTTT,CASAYESPTDTQYF
TRBJ2-1,15,NA,NA,TRBV3-1,TGTGCCAGCAGCCAAGACTTACAGGCGCTCGGTGAGCAGTTCTTC,CASSQDLQALGEQFF
TRBJ2-2,14,NA,TRBD1,TRBV27,TGTGCCAGCAGCTGGGACAGCTTCACCGGGGAGCTGTTTTTT,CASSWDSFTGELFF
TRBJ1-1,13,many,NA,TRBV11-2,TGTGCCAGCAGCTTCCAGAGGAACACTGAAGCTTTCTTT,CASSFQRNTEAFF
TRBJ1-5,14,few,NA,TRBV3-1,TGTGCCAGCAGCCCGGGTTATAGCAATCAGCCCCAGCATTTT,CASSPGYSNQPQHF
TRBJ2-5,15,few,TRBD2,TRBV20-1,TGCAGTGCTCCGCCCCCGCTAGCGGGGGGAGGTACCCAGTACTTC,CSAPPPLAGGGTQYF
TRBJ2-3,18,NA,TRBD2,TRBV12-3/TRBV12-4,TGTGCCTTCTGTTTCTTTGGTCGGGGAGCGGGAGGAGCAGATACGCAGTATTTT,CAFCFFGRGAGGADTQYF
TRBJ1-5,15,many,NA,TRBV7-2,TGTGCCAGCAGCCGGGAGCCAAATAGCAATCAGCCCCAGCATTTT,CASSREPNSNQPQHF
TRBJ2-7,15,few,NA,TRBV7-8,TGTGCCAGCAGCTTAGAAGGGGTTACCTCTGGAGAGCAGTACTTC,CASSLEGVTSGEQYF
TRBJ1-1,16,NA,NA,TRBV7-9,TGTGCCAGCAGCTTAGCGGGAGGCCCCATGAACACTGAAGCTTTCTTT,CASSLAGGPMNTEAFF
TRBJ2-6,15,NA,NA,TRBV3-1,TGTACCAGCAGCCGAGATTCGGCAGGGGCCAACGTCCTGACTTTC,CTSSRDSAGANVLTF
TRBJ2-1,17,many,TRBD2,TRBV3-1,TGTGCCAGCAGCCAAGATGGAACTAGCGCAAGTTACAATGAGCAGTTCTTC,CASSQDGTSASYNEQFF
TRBJ2-7,14,NA,TRBD2,TRBV11-3,TGTGCCAGCAGCTTAAGCGGGGGGATCAACGAGCAGTACTTC,CASSLSGGINEQYF
TRBJ2-2,13,NA,NA,TRBV18,TGTGCCAGCTGGGACGGGAACACCGGGGAGCTGTTTTTT,CASWDGNTGELFF
TRBJ1-1,16,few,NA,TRBV3-1,TGTGCCAGCAGCCAAGTTCTCCCAGAATTGAACACTGAAGCTTTCTTT,CASSQVLPELNTEAFF
TRBJ2-1,24,few,TRBD2,TRBV3-1,TGTGCCAGCAGCCCTACCGGGACAGGGGGATCGGGACTAGCGGGAGTTGTATCCTACAATGAGCAGTTCTTC,CASSPTGTGGSGLAGVVSYNEQFF
TRBJ1-1,13,few,TRBD1,TRBV29-1,TGCAGCGTTGAACTACAGGGGGGCACTGAAGCTTTCTTT,CSVELQGGTEAFF
TRBJ2-1,11,many,NA,TRBV29-1,TGCAGCGCTACCCTCTCCAATGAGCAGTTCTTC,CSATLSNEQFF
TRBJ1-1,13,few,NA,TRBV24-1,TGTGCCACCAGTGTGGCCGGGAAGGGTGAAGCTTTCTTT,CATSVAGKGEAFF
TRBJ2-3,14,NA,TRBD1,TRBV29-1,TGCAGCGGTGCCAGGGGGCCGGGCACAGATACGCAGTATTTT,CSGARGPGTDTQYF
TRBJ2-1,16,many,NA,TRBV11-2,TGTGCCAGCAGCTTAGGTCTGGACACCTCCTACAATGAGCAGTTCTTC,CASSLGLDTSYNEQFF
TRBJ2-2,15,many,TRBD2,TRBV7-9,TGTGCCAGCAGGCAAACTAGCGGAGCTACCGGGGAGCTGTTTTTT,CASRQTSGATGELFF
TRBJ2-1,17,NA,TRBD1,TRBV20-1,TGCTGTGCTAGAGATTCCCGACGGGACAGGGGTTTCAATGAGCAGTTCTTC,CCARDSRRDRGFNEQFF
TRBJ2-1,13,few,NA,TRBV20-1,TGCAGTGCTAGAACGTCTTCCTACAATGAGCAGTTCTTC,CSARTSSYNEQFF
TRBJ2-1,17,few,TRBD2,TRBV9,TGTGCCAGCAGCCCCCGGGGTAGCGGGAGGCCCTACAATGAGCAGTTCTTC,CASSPRGSGRPYNEQFF